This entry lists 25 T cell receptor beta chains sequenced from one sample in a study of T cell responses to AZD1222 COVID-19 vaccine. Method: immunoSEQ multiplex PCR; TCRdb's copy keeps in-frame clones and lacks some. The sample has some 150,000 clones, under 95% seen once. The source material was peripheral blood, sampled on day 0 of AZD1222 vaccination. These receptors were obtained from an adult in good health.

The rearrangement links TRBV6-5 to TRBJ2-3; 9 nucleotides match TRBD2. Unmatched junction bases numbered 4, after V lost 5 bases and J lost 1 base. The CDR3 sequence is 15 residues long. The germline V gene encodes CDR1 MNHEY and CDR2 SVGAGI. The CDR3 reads CASSPTSGRTDTQYF. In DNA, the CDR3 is TGTGCCAGCAGTCCTACTAGCGGGCGCACAGATACGCAGTATTTT.

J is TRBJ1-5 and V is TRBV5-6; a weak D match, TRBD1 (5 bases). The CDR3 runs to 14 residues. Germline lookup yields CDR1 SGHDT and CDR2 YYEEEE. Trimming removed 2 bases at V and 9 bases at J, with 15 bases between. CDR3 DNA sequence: TGTGCCAGCAGCTTTGGTGGGGCCGGATGGCCCCAGCATTTT. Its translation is CASSFGGAGWPQHF.

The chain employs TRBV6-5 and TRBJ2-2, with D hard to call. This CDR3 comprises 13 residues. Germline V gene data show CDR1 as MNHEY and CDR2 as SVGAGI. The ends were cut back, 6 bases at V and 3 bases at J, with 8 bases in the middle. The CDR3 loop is CASRPVDTGELFF. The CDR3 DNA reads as TGTGCCAGCAGACCCGTTGACACCGGGGAGCTGTTTTTT.

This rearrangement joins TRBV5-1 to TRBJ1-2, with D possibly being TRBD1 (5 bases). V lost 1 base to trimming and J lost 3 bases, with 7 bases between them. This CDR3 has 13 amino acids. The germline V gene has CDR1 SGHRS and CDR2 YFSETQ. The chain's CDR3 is CASSLKQDYGYTF. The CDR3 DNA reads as TGCGCCAGCAGCTTGAAACAGGACTATGGCTACACCTTC.

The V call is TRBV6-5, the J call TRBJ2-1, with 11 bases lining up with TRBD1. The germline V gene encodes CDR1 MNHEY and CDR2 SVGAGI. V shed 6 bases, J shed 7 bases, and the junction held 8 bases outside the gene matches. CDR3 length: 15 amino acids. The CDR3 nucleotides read TGTGCCAGCAGCCTTTTCGGGACAGGGGGAAATGAGCAGTTCTTC. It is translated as CASSLFGTGGNEQFF.

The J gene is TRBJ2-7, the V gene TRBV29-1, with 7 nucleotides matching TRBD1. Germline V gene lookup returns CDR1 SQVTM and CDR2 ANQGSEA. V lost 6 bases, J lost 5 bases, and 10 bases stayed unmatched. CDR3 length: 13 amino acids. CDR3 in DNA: TGCAGCGTCACACAGGGGTCGAGGGACGAGCAGTACTTC. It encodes CSVTQGSRDEQYF.

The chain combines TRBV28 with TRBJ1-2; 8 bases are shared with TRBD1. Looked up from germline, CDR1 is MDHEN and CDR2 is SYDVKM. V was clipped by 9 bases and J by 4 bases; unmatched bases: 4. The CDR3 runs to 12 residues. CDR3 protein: CASETGGYGYTF. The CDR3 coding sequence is TGTGCCAGTGAAACAGGGGGCTATGGCTACACCTTC.

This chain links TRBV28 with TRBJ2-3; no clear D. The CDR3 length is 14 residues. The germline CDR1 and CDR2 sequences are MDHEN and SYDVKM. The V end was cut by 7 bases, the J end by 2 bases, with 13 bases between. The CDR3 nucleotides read TGTGCCAGCATAGGAGTGGGGATCACAGATACGCAGTATTTT. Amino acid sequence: CASIGVGITDTQYF. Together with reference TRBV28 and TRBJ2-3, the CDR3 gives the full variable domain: DVKVTQSSRYLVKRTGEKVFLECVQDMDHENMFWYRQDPGLGLRLIYFSYDVKMKEKGDIPEGYSVSREKKERFSLILESASTNQTSMYLCASIGVGITDTQYFGPGTRLTVL.

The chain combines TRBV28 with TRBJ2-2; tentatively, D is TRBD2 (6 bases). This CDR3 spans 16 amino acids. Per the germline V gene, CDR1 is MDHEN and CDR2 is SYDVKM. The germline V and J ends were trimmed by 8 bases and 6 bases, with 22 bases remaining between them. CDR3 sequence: CASGVGGRARAGELFF. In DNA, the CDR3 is TGTGCCAGCGGCGTCGGGGGAAGGGCTCGGGCCGGGGAGCTGTTTTTT.

CDR3 sequence: CSASSQRGGYEQYF. CDR3 sequence (DNA): TGCAGTGCTAGTTCCCAGCGGGGAGGCTACGAGCAGTACTTC. The V call is TRBV20-1, the J call TRBJ2-7; 7 bases are shared with TRBD2. Germline V CDR1 and CDR2: DFQATT, SNEGSKA (reference sequence). The CDR3 totals 14 residues. J lost 3 bases, V lost 3 bases, and 8 bases had no gene match.

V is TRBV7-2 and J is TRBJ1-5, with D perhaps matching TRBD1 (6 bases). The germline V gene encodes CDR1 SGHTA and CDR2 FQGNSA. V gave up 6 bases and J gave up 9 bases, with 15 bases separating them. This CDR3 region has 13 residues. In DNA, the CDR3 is TGTGCCAGCAGTTCGGGGGCTCTGACGCCCCAGCATTTT. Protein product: CASSSGALTPQHF.

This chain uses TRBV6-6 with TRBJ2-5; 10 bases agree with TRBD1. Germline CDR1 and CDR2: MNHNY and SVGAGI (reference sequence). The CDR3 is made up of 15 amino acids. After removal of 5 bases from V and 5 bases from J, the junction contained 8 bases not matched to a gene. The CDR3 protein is CASSIQGQGRETQYF. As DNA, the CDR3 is TGTGCCAGCAGTATACAGGGACAGGGGCGGGAGACCCAGTACTTC.

The CDR3 DNA follows: TGTGCCAGCAGCTACGGACTAGGGGAACGAGAGACCCAGTACTTC. It is translated as CASSYGLGERETQYF. The rearrangement uses TRBV11-2 and TRBJ2-5; 7 nucleotides align to TRBD2. V was clipped by 4 bases and J by 4 bases; unmatched bases: 9. CDR1 is SGHAT and CDR2 is FQNNGV in the germline V gene. The CDR3 extends over 15 amino acids.

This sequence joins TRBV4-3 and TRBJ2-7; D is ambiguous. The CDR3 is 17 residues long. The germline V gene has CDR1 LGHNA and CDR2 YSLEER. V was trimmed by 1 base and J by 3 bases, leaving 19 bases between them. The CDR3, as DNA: TGCGCCAGCAGCCAAGGATCCGGGTACTCCTCCGACTACGAGCAGTACTTC. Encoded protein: CASSQGSGYSSDYEQYF.

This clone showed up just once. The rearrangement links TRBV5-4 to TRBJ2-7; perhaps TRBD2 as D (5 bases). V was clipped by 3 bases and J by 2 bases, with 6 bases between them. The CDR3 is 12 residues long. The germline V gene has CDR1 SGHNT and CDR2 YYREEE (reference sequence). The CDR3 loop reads CASSYGTYEQYF. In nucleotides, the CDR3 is TGTGCCAGCAGCTACGGGACCTACGAGCAGTACTTC.

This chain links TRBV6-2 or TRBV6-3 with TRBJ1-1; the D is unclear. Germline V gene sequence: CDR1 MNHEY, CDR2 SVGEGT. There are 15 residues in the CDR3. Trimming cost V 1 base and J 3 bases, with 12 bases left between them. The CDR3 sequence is CASSYLGKRYTEAFF. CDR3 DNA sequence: TGTGCCAGCAGTTACTTGGGGAAGCGGTACACTGAAGCTTTCTTT.

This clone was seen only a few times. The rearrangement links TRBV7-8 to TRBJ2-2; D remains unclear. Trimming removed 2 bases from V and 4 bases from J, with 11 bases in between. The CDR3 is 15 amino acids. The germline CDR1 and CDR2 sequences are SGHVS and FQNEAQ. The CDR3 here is CASSLPARLTGELFF. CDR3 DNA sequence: TGTGCCAGCAGCTTACCGGCCAGGCTCACCGGGGAGCTGTTTTTT.

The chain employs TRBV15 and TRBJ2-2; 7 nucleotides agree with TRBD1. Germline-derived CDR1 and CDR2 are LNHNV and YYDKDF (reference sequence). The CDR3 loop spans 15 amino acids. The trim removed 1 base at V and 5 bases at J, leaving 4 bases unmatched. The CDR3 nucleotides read TGTGCCACCAGCAGAGGCCAGGGGGAGACCGGGGAGCTGTTTTTT. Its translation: CATSRGQGETGELFF.

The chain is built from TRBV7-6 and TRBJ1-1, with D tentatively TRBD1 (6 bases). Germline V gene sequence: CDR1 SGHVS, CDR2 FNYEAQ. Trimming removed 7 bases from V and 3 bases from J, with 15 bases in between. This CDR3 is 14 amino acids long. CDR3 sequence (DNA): TGTGCCAGCACCCCCGAGGGGGTTCACACTGAAGCTTTCTTT. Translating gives CASTPEGVHTEAFF.

CDR3 in amino acids: CASSLTGVRRDTIYF. DNA for the CDR3: TGCGCCAGCAGCTTGACAGGGGTTCGGAGGGACACCATATATTTT. This chain joins TRBV5-1 and TRBJ1-3; the match to TRBD1 covers 7 bases. Germline V CDR1 and CDR2: SGHRS, YFSETQ. The junction had 9 bases not matched to a gene; V was cut back by 1 base and J by 8 bases. The CDR3 loop spans 15 amino acids. Looking up the rest from reference TRBV5-1 and TRBJ1-3 gives the full variable domain: KAGVTQTPRYLIKTRGQQVTLSCSPISGHRSVSWYQQTPGQGLQFLFEYFSETQRNKGNFPGRFSGRQFSNSRSEMNVSTLELGDSALYLCASSLTGVRRDTIYFGEGSWLTVV.

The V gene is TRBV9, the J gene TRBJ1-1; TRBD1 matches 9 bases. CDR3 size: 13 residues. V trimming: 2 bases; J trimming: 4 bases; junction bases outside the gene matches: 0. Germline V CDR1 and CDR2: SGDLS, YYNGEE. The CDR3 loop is CASSVDRGTEAFF. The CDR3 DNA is TGTGCCAGCAGCGTGGACAGGGGCACTGAAGCTTTCTTT.

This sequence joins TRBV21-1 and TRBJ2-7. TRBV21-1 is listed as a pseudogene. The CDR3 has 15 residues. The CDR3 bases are TGTGCCAGCAGCCCCCGAGGGGAGCCCCCAGGGGAGCAGTACTTC. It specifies CASSPRGEPPGEQYF.

The CDR3 spells CASSSNLQKRDSKIYGYTF. The CDR3, as DNA: TGTGCCAGCAGCTCCAACCTCCAGAAACGGGACAGTAAGATCTATGGCTACACCTTC. The chain carries TRBV7-9 and TRBJ1-2, with 7 bases matching TRBD1. After removal of 4 bases from V and 4 bases from J, the junction contained 21 bases not matched to a gene. The CDR3 length is 19 residues. Germline V gene data show CDR1 as SEHNR and CDR2 as FQNEAQ (reference sequence).

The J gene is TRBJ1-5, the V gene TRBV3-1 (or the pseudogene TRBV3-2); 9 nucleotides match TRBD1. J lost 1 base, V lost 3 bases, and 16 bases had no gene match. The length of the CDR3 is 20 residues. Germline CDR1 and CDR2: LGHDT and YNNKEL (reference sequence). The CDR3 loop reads CASSQGLGTGRVGSNQPQHF. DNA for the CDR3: TGTGCCAGCAGCCAGGGGCTGGGGACAGGGCGGGTCGGGAGCAATCAGCCCCAGCATTTT.

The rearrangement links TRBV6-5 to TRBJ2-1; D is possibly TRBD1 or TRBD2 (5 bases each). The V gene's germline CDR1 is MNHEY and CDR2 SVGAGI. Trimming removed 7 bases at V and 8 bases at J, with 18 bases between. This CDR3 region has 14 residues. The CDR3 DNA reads TGTGCCAGCAACCGGGACCCCGCAGCCGATGAGCAGTTCTTC. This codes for CASNRDPAADEQFF.